Below, 8 T cell receptor beta chains from the same sample are listed, as sequenced in a study of early T cells in non-severe SARS-CoV-2 infection. TCRdb reprocessed the 5' RACE reads via MiXCR and lists one record per CDR3 protein. The sample shows 55,000 to 70,000 distinct CDR3 sequences, 9.5% to 15% of them seen only once. Here the sequenced sample was whole blood, taken at baseline. Source of these receptors: an adult who was a healthcare worker with PCR-confirmed SARS-CoV-2 infection or an uninfected control (not recorded which). The donor label of this sample is uncertain.

This clonotype was found a few times. This chain uses TRBV10-3 with TRBJ2-5; 10 bases line up with TRBD1. The CDR3 has 15 amino acids. J gave up 5 bases and V 4 bases, and 7 bases lay outside the gene matches. Germline V gene data show CDR1 as ENHRY and CDR2 as SYGVKD. The CDR3 bases are TGTGCCATCAGTGGGAAGACAGGGGGCTACGAGACCCAGTACTTC. Encoded protein: CAISGKTGGYETQYF.

The CDR3 protein is CSVEEDGRRQFF. In DNA, the CDR3 is TGCAGCGTTGAAGAAGATGGGCGTAGGCAGTTCTTC. The rearrangement links TRBV29-1 to TRBJ2-1; no clear D. The CDR3 is made up of 12 amino acids. Trimming removed 0 bases at V and 12 bases at J, with 12 bases between. Per the germline V gene, CDR1 is SQVTM and CDR2 is ANQGSEA.

This clonotype showed up many times. The chain employs TRBV5-5 and TRBJ2-3, with D possibly matching TRBD2 (5 bases). In germline, CDR1 is SGHKS, CDR2 YYEKEE (reference sequence). The CDR3 is 15 amino acids. Trimming took off 0 bases at V and 1 base at J, with 9 bases between the two ends. As DNA, the CDR3 is TGTGCCAGCAGCTTGGCCCCCGGGGGCACAGATACGCAGTATTTT. Its protein is CASSLAPGGTDTQYF.

This chain uses TRBV20-1 with TRBJ2-3, with 7 bases identical to TRBD1. V lost 0 bases to trimming and J lost 4 bases; unmatched junction nucleotides: 10. The CDR3 extends over 16 amino acids. Germline CDR1 reads DFQATT; CDR2 reads SNEGSKA (reference sequence). The CDR3 DNA follows: TGCAGTGCTAGAGATCGCGACAGGGAATACTCAGATACGCAGTATTTT. This codes for CSARDRDREYSDTQYF.

The sample holds many counts of this clonotype. V is TRBV4-2 and J is TRBJ1-5; D is unclear. The germline V gene encodes CDR1 LGHNA and CDR2 YNFKEQ. Trimming left V 0 bases short and J 6 bases short, with 12 bases between. The CDR3 length is 15 residues. The CDR3 DNA reads TGTGCCAGCAGCCAAGATTTCGGAGGGAGTCAGCCCCAGCATTTT. Its translation: CASSQDFGGSQPQHF.

The chain links TRBV7-9 to TRBJ2-1, with 11 bases that match TRBD2. In germline, CDR1 is SEHNR, CDR2 FQNEAQ (reference sequence). Losses at the gene ends were 5 bases for V and 15 bases for J; bases not matched to a gene: 24. The CDR3 is 18 residues long. The chain's CDR3 is CASSPLFASGGKDWARFF. The CDR3 DNA follows: TGTGCCAGCAGCCCCCTGTTCGCTAGCGGGGGGAAGGACTGGGCGCGGTTCTTC.

The V call is TRBV12-3 or TRBV12-4, the J call TRBJ2-1; the match to TRBD2 covers 7 bases. The CDR3 is 10 amino acids. Unmatched junction bases numbered 2, after V lost 6 bases and J lost 12 bases. CDR3 residues: CASSLAAQFF. Here the CDR3 DNA reads TGTGCCAGCAGCCTAGCGGCGCAGTTCTTC.

There are many counts of this clonotype. The chain is built from TRBV28 and TRBJ1-3; D call uncertain. V was shortened by 1 base and J by 0 bases, with 7 bases between the two germline ends. The CDR3 spans 15 residues. In germline, CDR1 is MDHEN, CDR2 SYDVKM. The CDR3 here is CASSLFRSSGNTIYF. CDR3 nucleotide sequence: TGTGCCAGCAGTTTATTCCGGAGCTCTGGAAACACCATATATTTT.